This T cell receptor beta chain was profiled in a study of blood T cells in healthy people across ages. Germline-derived CDR1 and CDR2 are SEHNR and FQNEAQ (reference sequence). The CDR3 sequence is 15 residues long. Germline trimming cut 3 bases from V and 7 bases from J; bases unmatched to any gene: 9. Through a sample-barcoded 5' primer and a J-beta primer mix, a second PCR was run for roughly 7 to 11 cycles. In TCRdb, the 5' RACE reads were re-called with MiXCR into one record per CDR3 protein. Of over a million distinct CDR3 sequences in the sample, 42% were seen once. What was sequenced was blood. The clonotype comes from a woman aged 18-29 years in good health. The rearrangement uses TRBV7-9 and TRBJ2-7; 10 bases match TRBD2. The CDR3 DNA reads TGTGCCAGCAGCTTCCCGGGACTAGCGCTGGATGAGCAGTACTTC. It is translated as CASSFPGLALDEQYF.